The 9 T cell receptor beta chains below all came from one sample that was sequenced in a study of OX40 agonist ivuxolimab in advanced cancers. The assay was immunoSEQ multiplex PCR, and TCRdb's table has in-frame clones only and misses some. The table lists approximately 77,000 clones, approximately 92% of them singletons. This material consisted of CD4+ or CD8+ T cells sorted from blood, taken in a trial of the OX40 agonist ivuxolimab. All receptors derive from an adult with an advanced solid tumor such as melanoma, head and neck, liver or kidney cancer.

This clone appeared once. V and J are TRBV7-2 and TRBJ1-4, with D maybe TRBD1 (6 bases). The V and J ends lost 1 base and 6 bases respectively, with 21 bases between them. The CDR3 sequence is 18 residues long. Germline lookup yields CDR1 SGHTA and CDR2 FQGNSA. This chain's CDR3 is CASSLEGDAGGTYEKLFF. The CDR3 DNA is TGTGCCAGCAGCTTAGAGGGGGATGCTGGGGGAACATATGAAAAACTGTTTTTT.

The chain is built from TRBV5-5 and TRBJ1-1; D remains unclear. The CDR3 is 12 amino acids. Trimming took off 0 bases at V and 6 bases at J, with 6 bases between the two ends. CDR1 SGHKS and CDR2 YYEKEE come from the germline V gene (reference sequence). CDR3 protein: CASSLDIPEAFF. The CDR3, as DNA: TGTGCCAGCAGCTTGGACATCCCTGAAGCTTTCTTT. Variable domain in full (rest from reference TRBV5-5 and TRBJ1-1): DAGVTQSPTHLIKTRGQQVTLRCSPISGHKSVSWYQQVLGQGPQFIFQYYEKEERGRGNFPDRFSARQFPNYSSELNVNALLLGDSALYLCASSLDIPEAFFGQGTRLTVV.

The V gene is TRBV10-3, the J gene TRBJ2-3, with 10 nucleotides matching TRBD2. The CDR3 loop spans 16 amino acids. The germline V gene encodes CDR1 ENHRY and CDR2 SYGVKD. The J segment lost 4 bases and the V segment lost 3 bases, leaving 7 bases of the junction unmatched. This CDR3 reads CAISEGASGSPDTQYF. DNA of the CDR3: TGTGCCATCAGTGAAGGGGCTAGCGGGAGCCCAGATACGCAGTATTTT.

The chain is built from TRBV11-2 and TRBJ1-1; the D is unclear. Germline CDR1 and CDR2: SGHAT and FQNNGV. The V end lost 2 bases, the J end lost 1 base, and 5 bases lay between the germline ends. The CDR3 length is 13 residues. CDR3 region: CASSLNTNTEAFF. CDR3 DNA: TGTGCCAGCAGCTTAAACACGAACACTGAAGCTTTCTTT.

The J gene is TRBJ1-1, the V gene TRBV19; 7 nucleotides match TRBD1. V lost 6 bases and J lost 4; bases outside the gene matches: 8. Germline lookup yields CDR1 LNHDA and CDR2 SQIVND (reference sequence). CDR3 length equals 14 residues. CDR3 in DNA: TGTGCCAGTAGGCACGGGACAGCGGGCACTGAAGCTTTCTTT. It translates to CASRHGTAGTEAFF.

The gene calls are TRBV5-1 and TRBJ1-5; 7 bases fit TRBD1. This CDR3 is 16 amino acids long. Losses at the gene ends were 0 bases for V and 5 bases for J; bases not matched to a gene: 8. CDR1 and CDR2 from the germline V gene are SGHRS and YFSETQ. CDR3 nucleotides: TGCGCCAGCAGCTTGGGGACAGGCTCCACCGATCAGCCCCAGCATTTT. It codes for CASSLGTGSTDQPQHF.

This chain uses TRBV5-1 with TRBJ2-1; 10 bases fit TRBD2. The CDR3 spans 16 residues. Trimming took 1 base from V and 9 from J; bases not matched to a gene: 10. CDR1 is SGHRS, CDR2 YFSETQ, per germline. This CDR3 reads CASSLSHSGRLSEQFF. DNA for the CDR3: TGCGCCAGCAGCTTGTCCCATAGCGGGAGGTTGAGTGAGCAGTTCTTC.

The chain links TRBV30 to TRBJ2-7; TRBD1 agrees at 7 bases. Germline V gene data show CDR1 as GTSNPN and CDR2 as SVGIG (reference sequence). CDR3 size: 14 residues. V was clipped by 3 bases and J by 6 bases; unmatched bases: 11. For the CDR3, the DNA is TGTGCCTGGAGCGAATACAGGGGTTTCAGCGAGCAGTACTTC. The encoded protein is CAWSEYRGFSEQYF.

This chain uses TRBV7-2 with TRBJ1-6; 7 bases fit TRBD1. Germline CDR1 SGHTA, CDR2 FQGNSA. V shed 5 bases and J 11 bases; nucleotides not matched to a gene: 6. The CDR3 is 13 amino acids. The CDR3 loop reads CASSQRDSTPLHF. The DNA of the CDR3 is TGTGCCAGCAGCCAGCGGGACAGTACACCCCTCCACTTT.